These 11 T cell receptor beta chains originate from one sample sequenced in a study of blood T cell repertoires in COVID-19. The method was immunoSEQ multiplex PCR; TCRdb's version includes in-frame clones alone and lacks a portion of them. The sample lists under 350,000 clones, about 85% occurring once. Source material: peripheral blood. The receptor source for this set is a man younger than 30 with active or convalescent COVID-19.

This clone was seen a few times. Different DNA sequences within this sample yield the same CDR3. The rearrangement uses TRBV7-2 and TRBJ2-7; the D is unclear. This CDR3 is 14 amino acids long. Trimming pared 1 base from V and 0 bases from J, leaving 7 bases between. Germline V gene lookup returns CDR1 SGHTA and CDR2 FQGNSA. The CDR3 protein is CASSLGGFSYEQYF. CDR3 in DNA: TGTGCCAGCAGCTTAGGTGGCTTCTCCTACGAGCAGTACTTC.

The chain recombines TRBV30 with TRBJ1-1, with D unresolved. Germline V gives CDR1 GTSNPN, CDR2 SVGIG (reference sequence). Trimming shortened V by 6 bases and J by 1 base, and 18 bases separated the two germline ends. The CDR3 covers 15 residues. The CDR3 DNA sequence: TGTGCCTGTTCCCCCGGAAATCGGGGGAACACTGAAGCTTTCTTT. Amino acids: CACSPGNRGNTEAFF.

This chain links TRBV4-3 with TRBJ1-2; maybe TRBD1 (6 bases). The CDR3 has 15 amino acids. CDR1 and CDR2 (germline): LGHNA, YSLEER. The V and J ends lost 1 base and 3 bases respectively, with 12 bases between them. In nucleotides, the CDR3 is TGCGCCAGCAGCCAAGCAGAACAGGGCTACTATGGCTACACCTTC. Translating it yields CASSQAEQGYYGYTF.

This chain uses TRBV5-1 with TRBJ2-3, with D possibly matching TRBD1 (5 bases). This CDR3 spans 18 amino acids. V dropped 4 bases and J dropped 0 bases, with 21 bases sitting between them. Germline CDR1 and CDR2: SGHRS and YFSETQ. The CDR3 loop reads CASSRDKRVGASTDTQYF. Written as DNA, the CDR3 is TGCGCCAGCAGCCGCGATAAGCGTGTAGGGGCGAGCACAGATACGCAGTATTTT.

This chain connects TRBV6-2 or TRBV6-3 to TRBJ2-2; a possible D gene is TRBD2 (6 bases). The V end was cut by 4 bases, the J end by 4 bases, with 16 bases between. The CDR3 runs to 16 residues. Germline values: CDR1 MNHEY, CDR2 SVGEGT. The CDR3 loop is CASSSGLRRTTGELFF. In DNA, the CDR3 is TGTGCCAGCAGTTCGGGACTTCGCCGGACCACCGGGGAGCTGTTTTTT.

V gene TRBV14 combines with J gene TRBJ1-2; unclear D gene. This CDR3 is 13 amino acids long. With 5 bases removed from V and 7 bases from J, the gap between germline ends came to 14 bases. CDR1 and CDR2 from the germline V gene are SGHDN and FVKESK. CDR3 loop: CASSSGGRFGYTF. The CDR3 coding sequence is TGTGCCAGCAGCTCGGGAGGGCGATTTGGCTACACCTTC.

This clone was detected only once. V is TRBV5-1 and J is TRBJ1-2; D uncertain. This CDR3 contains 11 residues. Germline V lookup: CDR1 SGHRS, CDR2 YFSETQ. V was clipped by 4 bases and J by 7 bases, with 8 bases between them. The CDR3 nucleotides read TGCGCCAGCAGCGGCGGTGGTGGCTACACCTTC. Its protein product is CASSGGGGYTF. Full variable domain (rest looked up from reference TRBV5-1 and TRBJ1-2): KAGVTQTPRYLIKTRGQQVTLSCSPISGHRSVSWYQQTPGQGLQFLFEYFSETQRNKGNFPGRFSGRQFSNSRSEMNVSTLELGDSALYLCASSGGGGYTFGSGTRLTVV.

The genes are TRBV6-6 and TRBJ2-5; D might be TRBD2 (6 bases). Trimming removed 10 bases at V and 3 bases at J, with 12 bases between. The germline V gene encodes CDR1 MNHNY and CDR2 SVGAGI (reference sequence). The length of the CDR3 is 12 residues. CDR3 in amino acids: CATSPGEETQYF. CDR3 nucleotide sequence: TGTGCCACCTCCCCGGGGGAAGAGACCCAGTACTTC.

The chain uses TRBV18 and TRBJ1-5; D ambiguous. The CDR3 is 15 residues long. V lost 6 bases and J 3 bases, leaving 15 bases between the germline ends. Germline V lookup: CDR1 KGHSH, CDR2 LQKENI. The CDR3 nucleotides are TGTGCCAGCTCGCTCTACATCGGGGACAATCAGCCCCAGCATTTT. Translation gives CASSLYIGDNQPQHF. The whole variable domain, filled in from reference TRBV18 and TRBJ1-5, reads NAGVMQNPRHLVRRRGQEARLRCSPMKGHSHVYWYRQLPEEGLKFMVYLQKENIIDESGMPKERFSAEFPKEGPSILRIQQVVRGDSAAYFCASSLYIGDNQPQHFGDGTRLSIL.

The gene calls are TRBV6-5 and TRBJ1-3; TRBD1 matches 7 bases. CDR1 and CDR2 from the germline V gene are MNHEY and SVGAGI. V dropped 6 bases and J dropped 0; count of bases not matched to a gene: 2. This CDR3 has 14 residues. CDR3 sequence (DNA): TGTGCCAGCAGGGGACAGAACTCTGGAAACACCATATATTTT. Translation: CASRGQNSGNTIYF.

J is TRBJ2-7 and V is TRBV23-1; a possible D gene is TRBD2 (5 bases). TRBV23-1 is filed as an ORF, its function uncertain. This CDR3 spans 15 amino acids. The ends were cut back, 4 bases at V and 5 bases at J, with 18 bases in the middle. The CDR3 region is CASSPSGLGVDEQYF. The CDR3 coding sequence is TGCGCCAGCAGTCCGAGTGGGTTGGGAGTGGACGAGCAGTACTTC.